The rows below give T cell receptor beta chains drawn from one sample of a study of neoadjuvant anti-PD-1 for oral cavity cancer. Assay: immunoSEQ multiplex PCR; the TCRdb copy retains only in-frame clones and omits some. The data show about 68,000 clones, roughly 81% seen once. The sample in question was PBMCs, obtained after nivolumab (anti-PD-1) treatment. These receptor sequences come from a person aged 40 to 85 with oral cavity squamous cell carcinoma. The CDR3 runs from the conserved cysteine through the conserved F or W. D genes are given only for firm matches. Clone sizes are given selectively: once, few, many, or a class where the clone is expanded.

size: once
J: TRBJ2-7
D: TRBD1
V: TRBV19
DNA: TGTGCCAGTAGATTGGGACAGGGGGGCGAGCAGTACTTC
CDR3: CASRLGQGGEQYF

size: -
J: TRBJ2-7
D: -
V: TRBV20-1
DNA: TGCAGTGCCAGAGGCGGGAACGAGCAGTACTTC
CDR3: CSARGGNEQYF

size: once
J: TRBJ2-7
D: -
V: TRBV9
DNA: TGTGCCAGCAGCTCGAGCGGGGACACCTACGAGCAGTACTTC
CDR3: CASSSSGDTYEQYF

size: -
J: TRBJ2-3
D: -
V: TRBV5-8
DNA: TGTGCCAGCAGCTTGGGTGGGCTCACAGATACGCAGTATTTT
CDR3: CASSLGGLTDTQYF

size: -
J: TRBJ2-7
D: TRBD2
V: TRBV5-1
DNA: TGCGCCAGCAGCCCAGGGACTACCTACGAGCAGTACTTC
CDR3: CASSPGTTYEQYF

size: -
J: TRBJ1-1
D: -
V: TRBV6-5
DNA: TGTGCCAGCGGTGAAGGATACCTGAACACTGAAGCTTTCTTT
CDR3: CASGEGYLNTEAFF

size: few
J: TRBJ1-1
D: -
V: TRBV7-9
DNA: TGTGCCAGCAGCGATGACGGGGGGGCAAGGGAAGCTTTCTTT
CDR3: CASSDDGGAREAFF

size: -
J: TRBJ2-5
D: -
V: TRBV5-8
DNA: TGTGCCAGCAGTCCGGGACTTCAAGAGACCCAGTACTTC
CDR3: CASSPGLQETQYF

size: few
J: TRBJ2-1
D: TRBD1
V: TRBV6-1
DNA: TGTGCCAGCAACCCCCGGGACAGGGGTTCGAATGAGCAGTTCTTC
CDR3: CASNPRDRGSNEQFF

size: -
J: TRBJ2-7
D: TRBD2
V: TRBV15
DNA: TGTGCCACCAGCAAGGGGGGCCTAGCGGGAGTCGAGCAGTACTTC
CDR3: CATSKGGLAGVEQYF

size: once
J: TRBJ1-5
D: -
V: TRBV6-5
DNA: TGTGCCAGCAGTTATTCCGTTCTTAGCAATCAGCCCCAGCATTTT
CDR3: CASSYSVLSNQPQHF

size: -
J: TRBJ2-1
D: TRBD1
V: TRBV5-6
DNA: TGTGCCAGCAGCCTGACGACAGGGGCCAATGAGCAGTTCTTC
CDR3: CASSLTTGANEQFF

size: -
J: TRBJ2-7
D: -
V: TRBV19
DNA: TGTGCCAGTAGTATAGATCCTCGCCGGACCCCCTACGAGCAGTACTTC
CDR3: CASSIDPRRTPYEQYF

size: -
J: TRBJ2-7
D: TRBD1
V: TRBV28
DNA: TGTGCCAGCAGCTACCCGTTTGGGACAGGGGAATACGAGCAGTACTTC
CDR3: CASSYPFGTGEYEQYF

size: -
J: TRBJ1-1
D: -
V: TRBV10-3
DNA: TGTGCCATCAACGGGGGCACGAACACTGAAGCTTTCTTT
CDR3: CAINGGTNTEAFF

size: -
J: TRBJ2-2
D: -
V: TRBV28
DNA: TGTGCCAGCAGTTTCCGGGCGCTCACCGGGGAGCTGTTTTTT
CDR3: CASSFRALTGELFF

size: -
J: TRBJ2-7
D: -
V: TRBV5-1
DNA: TGCGCCAGCAGCTTGGAGTCAGGGCGAAACGAGCAGTACTTC
CDR3: CASSLESGRNEQYF

size: -
J: TRBJ2-7
D: TRBD2
V: TRBV5-4
DNA: TGTGCCAGCAGCTTGGCTAGCGGGACCTACGAGCAGTACTTC
CDR3: CASSLASGTYEQYF

size: -
J: TRBJ1-5
D: TRBD1
V: TRBV6-6
DNA: TGTGCCAGCAGGGCGACAGGGGACTTCAGGCAGCCCCAGCATTTT
CDR3: CASRATGDFRQPQHF

size: -
J: TRBJ2-7
D: TRBD2
V: TRBV2
DNA: TGTGCCAGCACCCGCGGGAGGGTCTACGAGCAGTACTTC
CDR3: CASTRGRVYEQYF

size: -
J: TRBJ1-4
D: TRBD1
V: TRBV7-9
DNA: TGTGCCAGCAGCGGTTCGGGACAGGGGGTTGAAAAACTGTTTTTT
CDR3: CASSGSGQGVEKLFF

size: -
J: TRBJ2-4
D: -
V: TRBV28
DNA: TGTGCCAGCAGCGCCTCCAGGGGCATTCAGTACTTC
CDR3: CASSASRGIQYF

size: -
J: TRBJ2-3
D: -
V: TRBV13
DNA: TGTGCCAGCAGCAACGGACTAACGCAGTATTTT
CDR3: CASSNGLTQYF

size: -
J: TRBJ1-4
D: -
V: TRBV19
DNA: TGTGCCAGTAGTATAGATCGGGACGAAAAACTGTTTTTT
CDR3: CASSIDRDEKLFF

size: -
J: TRBJ2-7
D: TRBD2
V: TRBV5-1
DNA: TGCGCCAGCAGGGGTAGCGGGAGGGCCGACGAGCAGTACTTC
CDR3: CASRGSGRADEQYF

size: -
J: TRBJ2-5
D: -
V: TRBV5-4
DNA: TGTGCCAGCAGCTTGAGTGGGACCCAGTACTTC
CDR3: CASSLSGTQYF

size: -
J: TRBJ1-5
D: -
V: TRBV6-1
DNA: TGTGCCAGCAGTGAAGCGGGAGGAGCTGGTAGGAGCAATCAGCCCCAGCATTTT
CDR3: CASSEAGGAGRSNQPQHF

size: -
J: TRBJ2-7
D: -
V: TRBV6-1
DNA: TGTGCCAGCAGTGAATCTAGCTCCTACGAGCAGTACTTC
CDR3: CASSESSSYEQYF

size: few
J: TRBJ1-4
D: -
V: TRBV4-1
DNA: TGCGCCAGCAGCCAAGAGTGGGGCCCAGGGATGAAAAAACTGTTTTTT
CDR3: CASSQEWGPGMKKLFF